This is a list of T cell receptor beta chains from one sample in a study of vaccination and CD4 T cells after COVID-19. These receptors' antigens are unknown. TCRdb re-called the PCR reads with MiXCR, one entry per CDR3 protein. The sample carries approximately 8,500 distinct CDR3 sequences, roughly 59% recorded once. Material: CD4+ T cells from blood, cultured in vitro. The receptors were gathered from a human donor in good health. The CDR3 runs from the conserved cysteine through the conserved F or W. The D gene is left open where the match is weak. The size field is filled for only some rows; it gives once, few, many or a size class.

d_gene: TRBD1
len: 15
v_gene: TRBV7-2
abundance: NA
j_gene: TRBJ1-6
CDR3nt: TGTGCCAGCAGCTCGGACAGGGGTAACGTCCCACCCCTCCACTTT
CDR3aa: CASSSDRGNVPPLHF

d_gene: TRBD2
len: 15
v_gene: TRBV7-9
abundance: NA
j_gene: TRBJ2-3
CDR3nt: TGTGCCAGCAGCCTTAGCGGGAGTCTCACAGATACGCAGTATTTT
CDR3aa: CASSLSGSLTDTQYF

d_gene: NA
len: 15
v_gene: TRBV10-1
abundance: NA
j_gene: TRBJ2-3
CDR3nt: TGCGCCAGCAGTGAGTGGGGCAGCCGCACAGATACGCAGTATTTT
CDR3aa: CASSEWGSRTDTQYF

d_gene: TRBD1
len: 14
v_gene: TRBV6-1
abundance: NA
j_gene: TRBJ1-5
CDR3nt: TGTGCCAGCAGTAGGGACAGCACTAATCAGCCCCAGCATTTT
CDR3aa: CASSRDSTNQPQHF

d_gene: TRBD2
len: 18
v_gene: TRBV4-2
abundance: NA
j_gene: TRBJ2-4
CDR3nt: TGTGCCAGCAGCCACTACATCCCTAGCGGAGAAGCCAAAAACATTCAGTACTTC
CDR3aa: CASSHYIPSGEAKNIQYF

d_gene: NA
len: 14
v_gene: TRBV28
abundance: few
j_gene: TRBJ1-3
CDR3nt: TGTGCCAGCATCTCGGGGGGCACTGGAAACACCATATATTTT
CDR3aa: CASISGGTGNTIYF

d_gene: NA
len: 20
v_gene: TRBV10-3
abundance: NA
j_gene: TRBJ2-7
CDR3nt: TGTGCCATCAGTACCAAGTACCAAGGCCGGGGGACGGGGGAAGACAACGAGCAGTACTTC
CDR3aa: CAISTKYQGRGTGEDNEQYF

d_gene: NA
len: 14
v_gene: TRBV6-4
abundance: few
j_gene: TRBJ1-1
CDR3nt: TGTGCCAGCAGTGACTCGAACCGGAACACTGAAGCTTTCTTT
CDR3aa: CASSDSNRNTEAFF

d_gene: NA
len: 17
v_gene: TRBV21-1
abundance: NA
j_gene: TRBJ1-6
CDR3nt: TGTGCCAGCACCCGGACAATCCCCCCAGTTTGTAATTCACCCCTCCACTTT
CDR3aa: CASTRTIPPVCNSPLHF

d_gene: NA
len: 15
v_gene: TRBV29-1
abundance: NA
j_gene: TRBJ1-3
CDR3nt: TGCAGCGTCGAAGGCCCGGGGGGCAAAGGAAACACCATATATTTT
CDR3aa: CSVEGPGGKGNTIYF

d_gene: NA
len: 15
v_gene: TRBV28
abundance: NA
j_gene: TRBJ2-5
CDR3nt: TGTGCCAGCAGTTTATATGACGGACGCAGGGAGACCCAGTACTTC
CDR3aa: CASSLYDGRRETQYF